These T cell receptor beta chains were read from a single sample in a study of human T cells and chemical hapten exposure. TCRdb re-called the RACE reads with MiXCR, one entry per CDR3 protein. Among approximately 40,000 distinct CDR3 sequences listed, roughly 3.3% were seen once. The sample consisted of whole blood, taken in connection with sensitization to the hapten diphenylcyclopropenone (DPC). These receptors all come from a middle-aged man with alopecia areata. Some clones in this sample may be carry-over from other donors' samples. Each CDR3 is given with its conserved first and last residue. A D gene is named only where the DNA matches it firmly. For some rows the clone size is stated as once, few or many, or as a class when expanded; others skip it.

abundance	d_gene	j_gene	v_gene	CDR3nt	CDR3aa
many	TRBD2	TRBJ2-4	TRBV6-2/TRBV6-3	TGTGCCAGCAGTCGACGGACTAGCGGGACCCAAAACATTCAGTACTTC	CASSRRTSGTQNIQYF
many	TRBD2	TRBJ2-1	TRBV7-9	TGTGCCAGCAGCGGACTAGCGGGGGGGACCTACAATGAGCAGTTCTTC	CASSGLAGGTYNEQFF
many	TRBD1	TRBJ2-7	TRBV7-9	TGTGCCAGCAGCGCCACAGGGGCCGAGCAGTACTTC	CASSATGAEQYF
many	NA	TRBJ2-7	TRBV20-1	TGCAGTGCTAGGAGGCTGACTGGGGGACTCGGTCCCGAGCAGTACTTC	CSARRLTGGLGPEQYF
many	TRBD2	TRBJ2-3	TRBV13	TGTGCCAGCAGCTTATTCGCGACTAGCGGGAGCACAGATACGCAGTATTTT	CASSLFATSGSTDTQYF
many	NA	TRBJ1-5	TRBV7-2	TGTGCCAGCAGCTTACCAGGATCGGATCAGCCCCAGCATTTT	CASSLPGSDQPQHF
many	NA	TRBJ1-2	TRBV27	TGTGCCAGCAGACCTTCCTCCAACTATGGCTACACCTTC	CASRPSSNYGYTF
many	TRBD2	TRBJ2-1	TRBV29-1	TGCAGCGCCCTAACTAGCGGGAGGGCCTATGAGCAGTTCTTC	CSALTSGRAYEQFF
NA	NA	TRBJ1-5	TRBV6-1	TGTGCCAGCAGTACGGGGTATAGCAATCAGCCCCAGCATTTT	CASSTGYSNQPQHF
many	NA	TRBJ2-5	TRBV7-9	TGTGCCAGCAGCTTAGACCGGGATACCTCACAAGAGACCCAGTACTTC	CASSLDRDTSQETQYF
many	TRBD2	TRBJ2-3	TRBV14	TGTGCCAGCAGCCAGAAAGCGGGATCTAGCACAGATACGCAGTATTTT	CASSQKAGSSTDTQYF
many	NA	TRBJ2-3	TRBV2	TGTGCCGCCCCAGCGGGTACAGATACGCAGTATTTT	CAAPAGTDTQYF
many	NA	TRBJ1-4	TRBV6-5	TGTGCCAGCAGTTACTATCGGACACCGGGCCGAGAAAAACTGTTTTTT	CASSYYRTPGREKLFF
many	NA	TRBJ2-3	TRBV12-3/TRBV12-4	TGTGCCAGCAGTTTCGGTACAGGGAAAGGGCCAGATACGCAGTATTTT	CASSFGTGKGPDTQYF
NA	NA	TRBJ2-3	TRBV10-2	TGCGCCAGCAGTGAGTCGGCCTCTAGCACAGATACGCAGTATTTT	CASSESASSTDTQYF
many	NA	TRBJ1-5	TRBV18	TGTGCCAGCTCACCACCGGGGAGACTTGGCAATCAGCCCCAGCATTTT	CASSPPGRLGNQPQHF
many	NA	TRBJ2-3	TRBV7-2	TGTGCCAGCAGCTATAGGGACACCTTTGATCAGTATTTT	CASSYRDTFDQYF
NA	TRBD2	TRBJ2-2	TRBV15	TGTGCCACCAGCAAGGCGGGAGAGAGCACCGGGGAGCTGTTTTTT	CATSKAGESTGELFF
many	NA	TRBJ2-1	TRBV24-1	TGTGCCACCAGTGGTCAGGGGGGGAGCTCCTACAATGAGCAGTTCTTC	CATSGQGGSSYNEQFF
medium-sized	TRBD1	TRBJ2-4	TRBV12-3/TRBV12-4	TGTGCCAGCAGTTTACGGGACAGGGGGCGCGTGGCCAAAAACATTCAGTACTTC	CASSLRDRGRVAKNIQYF
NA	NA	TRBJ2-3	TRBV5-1	TGCGCCAGCAGCTTAATGCAGGGTAGTTCGGGAGATACGCAGTATTTT	CASSLMQGSSGDTQYF
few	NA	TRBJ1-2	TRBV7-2	TGTGCCAGCAGCTCCTCCCAGGCTATCTATGGCTACACCTTC	CASSSSQAIYGYTF
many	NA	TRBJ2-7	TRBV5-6	TGTGCCAGCAGACCACAGGTTACCTCCTACGAGCAGTACTTC	CASRPQVTSYEQYF
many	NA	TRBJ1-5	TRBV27	TGTGCCAGCAGTTTAATGGGGACTCAGCCCCAGCATTTT	CASSLMGTQPQHF
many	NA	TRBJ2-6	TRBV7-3	TGTGCCAGCAGCCCCCGAGGCGACTCTGGGGCCAACGTCCTGACTTTC	CASSPRGDSGANVLTF
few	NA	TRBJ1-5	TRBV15	TGTGCCACCAGCAGAGATCAGCGGTTTGGTCAGCCCCAGCATTTT	CATSRDQRFGQPQHF
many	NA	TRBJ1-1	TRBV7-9	TGTGCCAGCAGCCCAAAGGACAGACTGAACACTGAAGCTTTCTTT	CASSPKDRLNTEAFF
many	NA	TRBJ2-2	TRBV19	TGTGCCAGTAGTATCACGAGCGTAGGCACCGGGGAGCTGTTTTTT	CASSITSVGTGELFF
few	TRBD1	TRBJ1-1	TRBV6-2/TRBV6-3	TGTGCCAGCAGTTACCCGCGGACAGGATCGAACACTGAAGCTTTCTTT	CASSYPRTGSNTEAFF
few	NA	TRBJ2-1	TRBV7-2	TGTGCCAGCAGCCCCCAACCTCAAGGGGGGCAGTTCTTC	CASSPQPQGGQFF
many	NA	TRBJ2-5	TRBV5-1	TGCGCCAGCAGGTCCGGGATCCAAGAGACCCAGTACTTC	CASRSGIQETQYF
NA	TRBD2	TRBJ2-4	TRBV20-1	TGCAGTGCCGGGACTAGCGGGAGTATAGCCAAAAACATTCAGTACTTC	CSAGTSGSIAKNIQYF
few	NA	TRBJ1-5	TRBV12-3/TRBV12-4	TGTGCCAGCAGCAGACAGGATATTGGCGCGACTCAGCCCCAGCATTTT	CASSRQDIGATQPQHF
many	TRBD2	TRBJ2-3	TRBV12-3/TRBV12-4	TGTGCCAGCAGTCTAGTAGCGGGAGAGGCAGATACGCAGTATTTT	CASSLVAGEADTQYF
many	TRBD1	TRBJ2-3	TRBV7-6	TGTGCCAGCAGCTATTACAGGGGACCTAGCACAGATACGCAGTATTTT	CASSYYRGPSTDTQYF
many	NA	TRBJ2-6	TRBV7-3	TGTGCCAGCAGCCACAAGGCTGGGGCCAACGTCCTGACTTTC	CASSHKAGANVLTF
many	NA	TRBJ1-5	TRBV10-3	TGTGCCATCAGTGAGTCGGCGGGGGGATATCAGCCCCAGCATTTT	CAISESAGGYQPQHF
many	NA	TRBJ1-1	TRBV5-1	TGCGCCAGCAGCTTGGTGCCCAGGGATACTGAAGCTTTCTTT	CASSLVPRDTEAFF
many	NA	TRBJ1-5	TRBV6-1	TGTGCCAGCAGTGAATGGGTGCAGCCGAATCAGCCCCAGCATTTT	CASSEWVQPNQPQHF
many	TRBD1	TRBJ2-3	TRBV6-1	TGTGCCAGCAGAAAAGCCCAGGGGGCATCAGATACGCAGTATTTT	CASRKAQGASDTQYF
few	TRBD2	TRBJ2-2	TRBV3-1	TGTGCCAGCAGCTATCCTAGCGGGAGGGCCGGGTACACCGGGGAGCTGTTTTTT	CASSYPSGRAGYTGELFF
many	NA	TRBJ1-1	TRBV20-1	TGCAGTGCTAGTTCAGCGAACACTGAAGCTTTCTTT	CSASSANTEAFF
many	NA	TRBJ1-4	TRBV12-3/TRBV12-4	TGTGCCAGCAGTTTAGGGGGAGAGGGTGAAAAACTGTTTTTT	CASSLGGEGEKLFF
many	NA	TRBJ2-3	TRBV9	TGTGCCAGCAGCGTAGGCCCACAGGCGTCAGATACGCAGTATTTT	CASSVGPQASDTQYF
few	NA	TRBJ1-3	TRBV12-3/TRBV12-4	TGTGCCAGTAGTTACCTCTCTGGAAACACCATATATTTT	CASSYLSGNTIYF
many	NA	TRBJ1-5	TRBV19	TGTGCCAGTAGTGCCCTCCCCCATCAGCCCCAGCATTTT	CASSALPHQPQHF
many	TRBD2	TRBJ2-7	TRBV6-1	TGTGCCAGCAGTGTAACCGGGACTAGCTACGAGCAGTACTTC	CASSVTGTSYEQYF
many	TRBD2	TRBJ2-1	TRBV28	TGTGCCATTAATAGCGGGAGGGGCAAGCAGTTCTTC	CAINSGRGKQFF
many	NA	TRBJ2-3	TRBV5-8	TGTGCCAGCCCTTCCAGTCGCCCACACACAGATACGCAGTATTTT	CASPSSRPHTDTQYF
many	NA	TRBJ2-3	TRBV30	TGTGCCTGGAGCGAGAAAGGGGGCACAGATACGCAGTATTTT	CAWSEKGGTDTQYF
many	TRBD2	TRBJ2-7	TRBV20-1	TGCAGTGCCGTTACTAGCGGGAGCTACGAGCAGTACTTC	CSAVTSGSYEQYF
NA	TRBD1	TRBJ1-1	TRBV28	TGTGCCAGCAGTCAAGGGGGCGCGAGCACTGAAGCTTTCTTT	CASSQGGASTEAFF
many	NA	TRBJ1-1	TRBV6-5	TGTGCCAGCAGTTACGAGGCCCCACGAGGCACTGAAGCTTTCTTT	CASSYEAPRGTEAFF
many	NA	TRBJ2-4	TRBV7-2	TGTGCCAGCAGCTTAGCGGGGGGAGGAAACATTCAGTACTTC	CASSLAGGGNIQYF
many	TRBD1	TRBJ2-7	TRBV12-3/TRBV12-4	TGTGCCAGCAGTTCCAACAGGGGGCAATACGAGCAGTACTTC	CASSSNRGQYEQYF
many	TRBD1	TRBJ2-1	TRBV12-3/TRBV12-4	TGTGCCAGCAGTAGCCGGGACAGACAATCCTACAATGAGCAGTTCTTC	CASSSRDRQSYNEQFF